This T cell receptor beta chain was profiled in a study of T-cell memory formation after mild COVID-19. For the study at large: Clusters of TCRs were largely donor specific.

Germline V lookup: CDR1 SQVTM, CDR2 ANQGSEA. The CDR3 has 15 amino acids. After removal of 3 bases from V and 5 bases from J, the junction contained 10 bases not matched to a gene. Study-level results: Clonal second-wave expansions that peaked on day 37 had unconfirmed SARS-CoV-2 specificity. Memory from before infection featured some responding clones, which suggests cross-reactive memory joined.

TCRdb re-derived calls from the 5' RACE reads in MiXCR, one entry per CDR3 protein. Of 140,000 to 150,000 distinct CDR3 sequences in the sample, about 25% were seen once. A remark on this clonotype: Its antigen is as yet unknown.

This clonotype was obtained from an adult woman who had mild COVID-19 (a few samples of this study predate the infection). Cell type and time point are not known. The V and J genes are TRBV29-1 and TRBJ2-5, with 9 positions matching TRBD2. Sequenced sample: PBMCs or a T cell subset sorted from them (not recorded which). The CDR3 spells CSVDTGLAGRETQYF. The DNA for the CDR3 is TGCAGCGTTGATACGGGACTAGCAGGGAGGGAGACCCAGTACTTC.